The 9 T cell receptor beta chains below all came from one sample that was sequenced in a study of blood T cell repertoires in COVID-19. Assay: immunoSEQ multiplex PCR; the TCRdb copy retains only in-frame clones and omits some. Of 200,000 to 250,000 clones detected, about 86% appear once; the ten largest clones hold approximately 9.1%. Sequencing was carried out using peripheral blood. These receptors originate from a man older than 75 with acute or convalescent COVID-19.

The chain joins TRBV19 to TRBJ1-5; 9 bases map to TRBD1. The germline CDR1 and CDR2 sequences are LNHDA and SQIVND (reference sequence). The CDR3 covers 14 residues. The trim removed 5 bases at V and 4 bases at J, leaving 3 bases unmatched. The CDR3 spells CASSADRGNQPQHF. The CDR3 DNA reads TGTGCCAGTAGTGCGGACAGGGGAAATCAGCCCCAGCATTTT. The complete variable domain, with remaining parts taken from reference TRBV19 and TRBJ1-5, reads DGGITQSPKYLFRKEGQNVTLSCEQNLNHDAMYWYRQDPGQGLRLIYYSQIVNDFQKGDIAEGYSVSREKKESFPLTVTSAQKNPTAFYLCASSADRGNQPQHFGDGTRLSIL.

The V and J genes are TRBV13 and TRBJ2-3; 8 bases map to TRBD2. This CDR3 region has 16 residues. The V gene end was trimmed by 2 bases and the J gene end by 2 bases; junction bases not matched to a gene: 6. The germline V gene has CDR1 PRHDT and CDR2 FYEKMQ (reference sequence). CDR3: CASSLTSGGHTDTQYF. CDR3 DNA sequence: TGTGCCAGCAGCTTAACAAGCGGGGGCCACACAGATACGCAGTATTTT.

The V call is TRBV30, the J call TRBJ1-3; unclear D gene. From germline, CDR1 is GTSNPN and CDR2 SVGIG (reference sequence). The CDR3 sequence is 13 residues long. V lost 2 bases, J lost 4 bases, and 9 bases lay in between. The CDR3 loop is CAWSPHPGNTIYF. The CDR3 DNA reads TGTGCCTGGAGTCCCCATCCCGGAAACACCATATATTTT.

The chain recombines TRBV5-1 with TRBJ2-6, with D possibly matching TRBD1 (6 bases). The CDR3 sequence is 15 residues long. Trimming pared 5 bases from V and 2 bases from J, leaving 11 bases between. The germline gives CDR1 SGHRS, CDR2 YFSETQ. CDR3 residues: CASREGGAGANVLTF. DNA for the CDR3: TGCGCCAGCAGAGAAGGGGGTGCTGGGGCCAACGTCCTGACTTTC.

This sequence joins TRBV30 and TRBJ1-2, with a tentative D call TRBD1 (5 bases). The CDR3 covers 14 residues. Trimming took 1 base from V and 4 from J, leaving 13 bases between them. Germline-derived CDR1 and CDR2 are GTSNPN and SVGIG (reference sequence). The CDR3: CAWSARGVFYGYTF. In DNA, the CDR3 is TGTGCCTGGAGTGCAAGGGGCGTCTTCTATGGCTACACCTTC.

The CDR3 coding sequence is TGTGCCAGCAGCCCGCAGGAGGCAGGGAGGTACACTGAAGCTTTCTTT. Translation gives CASSPQEAGRYTEAFF. This sequence joins TRBV7-8 and TRBJ1-1; a possible D gene is TRBD1 (5 bases). V was trimmed by 5 bases and J by 3 bases, leaving 19 bases between them. This CDR3 region has 16 residues. CDR1 and CDR2 from the germline V gene are SGHVS and FQNEAQ.

The chain uses TRBV24-1 and TRBJ2-4; 7 positions agree with TRBD2. There are 13 residues in the CDR3. Germline V lookup: CDR1 KGHDR, CDR2 SFDVKD. V lost 7 bases, J lost 5 bases, and 4 bases stayed unmatched. CDR3 sequence: CATRGGTENIQYF. The DNA of the CDR3 is TGTGCCACCAGGGGGGGGACCGAAAACATTCAGTACTTC.

V usage is TRBV5-1 and J usage is TRBJ1-5; 7 positions match TRBD1. The CDR3 contains 15 residues. The trim removed 0 bases at V and 7 bases at J, leaving 7 bases unmatched. The germline CDR1 and CDR2 sequences are SGHRS and YFSETQ. DNA for the CDR3: TGCGCCAGCAGCTTGGAGGGGGCTGCCTGGCAGCCCCAGCATTTT. Its protein is CASSLEGAAWQPQHF. Full variable domain (remainder filled in from reference TRBV5-1 and TRBJ1-5): KAGVTQTPRYLIKTRGQQVTLSCSPISGHRSVSWYQQTPGQGLQFLFEYFSETQRNKGNFPGRFSGRQFSNSRSEMNVSTLELGDSALYLCASSLEGAAWQPQHFGDGTRLSIL.

This rearrangement joins TRBV6-5 to TRBJ2-7, with 9 bases matching TRBD1. V trimming: 2 bases; J trimming: 5 bases; junction bases outside the gene matches: 4. Looked up from germline, CDR1 is MNHEY and CDR2 is SVGAGI. The CDR3 contains 14 residues. CDR3 sequence reads: CASSYGTGLDEQYF. Here the CDR3 DNA reads TGTGCCAGCAGTTACGGGACAGGGCTCGACGAGCAGTACTTC.